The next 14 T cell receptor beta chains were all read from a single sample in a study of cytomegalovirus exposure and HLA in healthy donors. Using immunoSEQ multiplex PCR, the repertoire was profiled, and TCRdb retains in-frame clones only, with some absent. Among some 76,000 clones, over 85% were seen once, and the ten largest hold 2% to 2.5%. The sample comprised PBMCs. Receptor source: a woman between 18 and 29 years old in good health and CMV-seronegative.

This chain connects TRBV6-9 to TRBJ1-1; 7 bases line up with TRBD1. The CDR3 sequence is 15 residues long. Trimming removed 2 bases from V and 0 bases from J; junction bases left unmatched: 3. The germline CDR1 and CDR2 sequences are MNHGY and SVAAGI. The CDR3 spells CASSYRDRVNTEAFF. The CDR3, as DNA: TGTGCCAGCAGTTATCGAGACAGGGTGAACACTGAAGCTTTCTTT.

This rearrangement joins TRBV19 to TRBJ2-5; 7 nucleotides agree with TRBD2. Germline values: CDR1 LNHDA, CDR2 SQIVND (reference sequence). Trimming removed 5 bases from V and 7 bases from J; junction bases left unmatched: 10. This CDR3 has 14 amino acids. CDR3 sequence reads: CASSPGEGSGTQYF. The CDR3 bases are TGTGCCAGTAGTCCCGGGGAGGGAAGCGGGACCCAGTACTTC.

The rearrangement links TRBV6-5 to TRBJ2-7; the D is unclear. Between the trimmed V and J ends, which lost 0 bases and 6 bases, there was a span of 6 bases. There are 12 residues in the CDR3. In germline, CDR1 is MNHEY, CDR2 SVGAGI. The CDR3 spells CASSYSTGEQYF. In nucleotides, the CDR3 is TGTGCCAGCAGTTACTCGACGGGCGAGCAGTACTTC.

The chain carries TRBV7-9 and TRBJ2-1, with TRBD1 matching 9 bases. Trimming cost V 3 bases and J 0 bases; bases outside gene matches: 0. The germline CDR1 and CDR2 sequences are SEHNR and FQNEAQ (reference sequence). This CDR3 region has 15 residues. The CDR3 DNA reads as TGTGCCAGCAGCTTGACAGGGGGCTCCTACAATGAGCAGTTCTTC. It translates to CASSLTGGSYNEQFF.

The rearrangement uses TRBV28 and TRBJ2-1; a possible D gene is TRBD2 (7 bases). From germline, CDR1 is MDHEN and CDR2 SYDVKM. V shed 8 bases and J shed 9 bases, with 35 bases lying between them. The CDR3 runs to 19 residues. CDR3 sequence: CASPPGGGSTPLYNGEQFF. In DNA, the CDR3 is TGTGCCAGCCCGCCTGGGGGCGGGAGTACCCCCTTATACAATGGTGAGCAGTTCTTC.

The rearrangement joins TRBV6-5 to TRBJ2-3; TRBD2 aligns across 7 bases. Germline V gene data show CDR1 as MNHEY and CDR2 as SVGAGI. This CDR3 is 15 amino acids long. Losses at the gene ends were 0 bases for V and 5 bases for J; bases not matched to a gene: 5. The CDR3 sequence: CASSYSPGGGDTQYF. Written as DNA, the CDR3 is TGTGCCAGCAGTTACTCTCCGGGAGGTGGAGATACGCAGTATTTT.

DNA for the CDR3: TGTGCCAGCAGCTTAGGTTCCGGGGACAATCAGCCCCAGCATTTT. It translates to CASSLGSGDNQPQHF. This rearrangement joins TRBV7-9 to TRBJ1-5; D is undetermined. CDR1 is SEHNR, CDR2 FQNEAQ, per germline (reference sequence). The germline V and J ends were trimmed by 1 base and 3 bases, with 10 bases remaining between them. There are 15 residues in the CDR3.

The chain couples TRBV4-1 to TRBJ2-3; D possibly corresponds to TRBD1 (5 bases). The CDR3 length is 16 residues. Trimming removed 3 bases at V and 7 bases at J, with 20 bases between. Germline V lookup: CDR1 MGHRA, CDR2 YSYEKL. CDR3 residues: CASSHPWRSQGYTQYF. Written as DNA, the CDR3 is TGCGCCAGCAGCCATCCATGGCGTTCGCAGGGTTATACGCAGTATTTT.

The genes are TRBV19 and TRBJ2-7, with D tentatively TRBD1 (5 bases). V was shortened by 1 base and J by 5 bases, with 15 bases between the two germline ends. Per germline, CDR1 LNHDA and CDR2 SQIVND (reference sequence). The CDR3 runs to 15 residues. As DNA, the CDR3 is TGTGCCAGTAGTATAGGATTGGCAGGGTCCCACGAGCAGTACTTC. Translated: CASSIGLAGSHEQYF.

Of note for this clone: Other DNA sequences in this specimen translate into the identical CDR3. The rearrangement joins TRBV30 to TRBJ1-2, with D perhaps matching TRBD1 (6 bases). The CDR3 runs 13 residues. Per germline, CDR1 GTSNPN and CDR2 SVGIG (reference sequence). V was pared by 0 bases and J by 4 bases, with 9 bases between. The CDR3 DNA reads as TGTGCCTGGAGTGTAGGGGGGGCCTATGGCTACACCTTC. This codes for CAWSVGGAYGYTF.

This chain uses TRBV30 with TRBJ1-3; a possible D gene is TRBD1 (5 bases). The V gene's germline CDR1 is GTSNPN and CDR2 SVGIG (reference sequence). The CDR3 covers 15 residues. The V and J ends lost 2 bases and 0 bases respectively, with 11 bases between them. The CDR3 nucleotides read TGTGCCTGGAGTTTCGGGGGGAACTCTGGAAACACCATATATTTT. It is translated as CAWSFGGNSGNTIYF. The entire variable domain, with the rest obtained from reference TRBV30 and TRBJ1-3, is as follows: SQTIHQWPATLVQPVGSPLSLECTVEGTSNPNLYWYRQAAGRGLQLLFYSVGIGQISSEVPQNLSASRPQDRQFILSSKKLLLSDSGFYLCAWSFGGNSGNTIYFGEGSWLTVV.

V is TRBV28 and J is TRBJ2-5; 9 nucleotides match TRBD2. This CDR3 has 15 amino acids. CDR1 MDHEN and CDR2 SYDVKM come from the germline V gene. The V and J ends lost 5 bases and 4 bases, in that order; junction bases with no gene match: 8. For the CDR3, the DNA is TGTGCCAGCAGTCCCCATCTGACTAGCGGAGAGACCCAGTACTTC. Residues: CASSPHLTSGETQYF.

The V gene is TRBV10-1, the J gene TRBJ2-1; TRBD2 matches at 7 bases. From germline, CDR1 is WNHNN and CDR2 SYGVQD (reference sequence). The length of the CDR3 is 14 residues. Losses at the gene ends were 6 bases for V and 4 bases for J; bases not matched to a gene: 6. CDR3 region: CASRAGRGYNEQFF. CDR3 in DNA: TGCGCCAGCAGAGCGGGGAGGGGTTACAATGAGCAGTTCTTC.

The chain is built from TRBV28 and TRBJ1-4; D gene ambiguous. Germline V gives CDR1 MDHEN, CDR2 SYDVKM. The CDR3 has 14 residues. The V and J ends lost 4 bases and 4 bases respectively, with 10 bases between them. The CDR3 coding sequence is TGTGCCAGCAGTTCGAGTATGTTTAATGAAAAACTGTTTTTT. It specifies CASSSSMFNEKLFF.